This TCR beta chain was obtained from a study of beta chain features in type 1 diabetes. Overall study context: What patients shared with healthy donors was a similar profile of age, gender and cell yields.

Of the isolated RNA, all was reverse transcribed, and so the sequenced material was expressed TCRB transcripts. TCRdb's table, derived via immunoSEQ multiplex PCR, lists solely in-frame clones and lacks some. The sample holds roughly 700,000 clones, 10% to 15% seen once. Regarding the study as a whole: The naive, central memory and Treg TCRB repertoires looked more alike in patients than they did in healthy donors. Moderately but significantly shorter TCRB CDR3s were found in Type 1 diabetes patients in all four CD4+ subsets.

Details on this clone: Its cognate antigen is unknown.

Purity exceeding 95% was reached by all sorted populations. The V gene's germline CDR1 is MNHNY and CDR2 SVGAGI (reference sequence). The CDR3 sequence is 16 residues long. V dropped 1 base and J dropped 0; count of bases not matched to a gene: 5. Material for sequencing was naive CD4+ T cells from blood. The receptor's source is a man between 18 and 35 years old with type 1 diabetes. The chain recombines TRBV6-6 with TRBJ1-1, with 7 bases aligning to TRBD1. CDR3 protein: CASSYWRQGVNTEAFF. In DNA, the CDR3 is TGTGCCAGCAGTTACTGGAGACAGGGTGTGAACACTGAAGCTTTCTTT.